Listed below are T cell receptor beta chains from one sample, sequenced in a study of T cells in Graves' hyperthyroidism and ophthalmopathy. Each CDR3 protein is one row after TCRdb ran MiXCR on the multiplex PCR reads. The table lists 300,000 to 400,000 distinct CDR3 sequences, approximately 22% of them singletons. Sequenced material: blood. All receptors come from a woman in her 50s with Graves' hyperthyroidism. Both conserved end residues are part of each CDR3. Fields, in order: D gene, J gene, V gene, clone size, CDR3 protein, CDR3 DNA. A D gene is named only where the DNA matches it firmly. Rows may omit the clone size; those that give it use once, few, many or a size class.

D: TRBD2; J: TRBJ2-5; V: TRBV20-1; size: -; CDR3: CSTSNSGRLETQYF; DNA: TGCAGTACTAGTAATAGCGGGAGATTAGAGACCCAGTACTTC
D: -; J: TRBJ1-5; V: TRBV12-5; size: -; CDR3: CASVAGDQPQHF; DNA: TGTGCTAGCGTCGCGGGGGATCAGCCCCAGCATTTT
D: -; J: TRBJ2-7; V: TRBV28; size: many; CDR3: CASNRVGNEQYF; DNA: TGTGCCAGCAATCGCGTCGGGAACGAGCAGTACTTC
D: TRBD1; J: TRBJ1-2; V: TRBV5-1; size: many; CDR3: CASRGDSNYGYTF; DNA: TGCGCCAGCAGAGGGGACAGTAACTATGGCTACACCTTC
D: -; J: TRBJ2-1; V: TRBV6-1; size: many; CDR3: CASSGHGAAGEQFF; DNA: TGTGCCAGCAGTGGTCATGGCGCGGCAGGTGAGCAGTTCTTC
D: -; J: TRBJ1-1; V: TRBV6-1; size: many; CDR3: CASRRRQVGGTEAFF; DNA: TGTGCCAGCAGACGACGACAGGTTGGGGGCACTGAAGCTTTCTTT
D: TRBD2; J: TRBJ2-3; V: TRBV24-1; size: -; CDR3: CATSDLRPAGAQREGPTDTQYF; DNA: TGTGCCACCAGTGATTTACGCCCGGCGGGGGCTCAGCGGGAGGGCCCCACAGATACGCAGTATTTT
D: -; J: TRBJ1-5; V: TRBV28; size: many; CDR3: CASSPNRAWSNQPQHF; DNA: TGTGCCAGCAGTCCAAACAGGGCTTGGAGCAATCAGCCCCAGCATTTT
D: TRBD1; J: TRBJ2-4; V: TRBV27; size: many; CDR3: CASRDPTGTKNIQYF; DNA: TGTGCCAGCAGGGACCCGACAGGGACCAAAAACATTCAGTACTTC
D: TRBD2; J: TRBJ2-7; V: TRBV6-1; size: -; CDR3: CASRVLAGGDEQYF; DNA: TGTGCCAGCAGGGTACTAGCGGGAGGGGACGAGCAGTACTTC
D: TRBD1; J: TRBJ1-2; V: TRBV6-6; size: -; CDR3: CASSYSGQIYGYTF; DNA: TGTGCCAGCAGTTACTCGGGACAGATCTATGGCTACACCTTC
D: -; J: TRBJ1-1; V: TRBV6-1; size: -; CDR3: CACSRDNQNTEAFF; DNA: TGTGCCTGCAGCCGGGACAACCAGAACACTGAAGCTTTCTTT
D: -; J: TRBJ2-5; V: TRBV13; size: -; CDR3: CASSTRGGGPEETQYF; DNA: TGTGCCAGCAGCACAAGAGGGGGAGGGCCAGAAGAGACCCAGTACTTC
D: -; J: TRBJ1-5; V: TRBV6-2/TRBV6-3; size: -; CDR3: CASATKTRGGNNQPQHF; DNA: TGTGCCAGCGCCACAAAAACCCGGGGGGGAAACAATCAGCCCCAGCATTTT
D: TRBD2; J: TRBJ2-2; V: TRBV28; size: few; CDR3: CASSTGGARTGELFF; DNA: TGTGCCAGCAGTACGGGGGGAGCGAGGACCGGGGAGCTGTTTTTT
D: -; J: TRBJ1-1; V: TRBV7-8; size: -; CDR3: CASSPPPAGRDTEAFF; DNA: TGTGCCAGCAGCCCGCCGCCGGCAGGTAGGGACACTGAAGCTTTCTTT
D: -; J: TRBJ2-1; V: TRBV5-5; size: many; CDR3: CASTFQGNEQFF; DNA: TGTGCCAGCACCTTTCAGGGGAATGAGCAGTTCTTC
D: -; J: TRBJ1-2; V: TRBV5-1; size: many; CDR3: CASSPTGRDNYGYTF; DNA: TGCGCCAGCAGCCCCACGGGCAGGGATAACTATGGCTACACCTTC
D: -; J: TRBJ1-5; V: TRBV12-3/TRBV12-4; size: many; CDR3: CASSLLGANQPQHF; DNA: TGTGCCAGCAGTTTACTAGGGGCAAATCAGCCCCAGCATTTT
D: -; J: TRBJ1-1; V: TRBV20-1; size: -; CDR3: CSARDTVNMNTEAFF; DNA: TGCAGTGCTAGAGATACAGTAAACATGAACACTGAAGCTTTCTTT
D: TRBD1; J: TRBJ2-2; V: TRBV6-1; size: many; CDR3: CASSLTGGNTGELFF; DNA: TGTGCCAGCAGCCTCACAGGGGGCAACACCGGGGAGCTGTTTTTT
D: TRBD2; J: TRBJ2-7; V: TRBV7-2; size: -; CDR3: CASSSPILAARQYF; DNA: TGTGCCAGCAGCTCCCCAATACTAGCGGCGCGACAGTACTTC
D: -; J: TRBJ2-1; V: TRBV12-3/TRBV12-4; size: few; CDR3: CASSLPFGRLVFLKPYNEQFF; DNA: TGTGCCAGCAGCCTACCGTTTGGACGGCTAGTGTTCTTAAAACCCTACAATGAGCAGTTCTTC
D: TRBD1; J: TRBJ2-7; V: TRBV9; size: -; CDR3: CASSVWLDPDRRCEQYF; DNA: TGTGCCAGCAGCGTGTGGTTGGACCCGGACAGGAGGTGCGAGCAGTACTTC
D: -; J: TRBJ2-4; V: TRBV28; size: many; CDR3: CASIGVIKNIQYF; DNA: TGTGCCAGCATTGGGGTAATCAAAAACATTCAGTACTTC
D: -; J: TRBJ1-2; V: TRBV10-2; size: -; CDR3: CASSVITGHGYTF; DNA: TGCGCCAGCAGTGTTATAACAGGGCATGGCTACACCTTC
D: -; J: TRBJ1-2; V: TRBV29-1; size: -; CDR3: CSVEEATAYGYTF; DNA: TGCAGCGTTGAAGAAGCGACCGCCTATGGCTACACCTTC
D: -; J: TRBJ2-4; V: TRBV4-1; size: many; CDR3: CASSPVGQGLAKNIQYF; DNA: TGCGCCAGCAGCCCCGTGGGGCAGGGTCTAGCCAAAAACATTCAGTACTTC
D: -; J: TRBJ2-7; V: TRBV2; size: -; CDR3: CASSEEDYEQYF; DNA: TGTGCCAGCAGTGAGGAGGACTACGAGCAGTACTTC
D: TRBD1; J: TRBJ1-1; V: TRBV12-3/TRBV12-4; size: many; CDR3: CASRRGGEDTEAFF; DNA: TGTGCCAGCAGGAGAGGGGGCGAGGACACTGAAGCTTTCTTT
D: TRBD1; J: TRBJ1-3; V: TRBV3-1; size: many; CDR3: CASSHPGTGTGNTIYF; DNA: TGTGCCAGCAGCCACCCCGGGACAGGGACTGGAAACACCATATATTTT
D: TRBD1; J: TRBJ2-7; V: TRBV20-1; size: many; CDR3: CSARQGTGGREQYF; DNA: TGCAGTGCTAGGCAAGGGACAGGGGGCCGAGAGCAGTACTTC
D: -; J: TRBJ2-4; V: TRBV6-1; size: many; CDR3: CASSETGRVGTQYF; DNA: TGTGCCAGCAGTGAAACTGGGCGTGTGGGGACTCAGTACTTC
D: TRBD2; J: TRBJ2-6; V: TRBV5-1; size: many; CDR3: CASSEGLARSGANVLTF; DNA: TGCGCCAGCAGCGAGGGACTAGCCCGCTCTGGGGCCAACGTCCTGACTTTC
D: TRBD2; J: TRBJ2-5; V: TRBV7-7; size: few; CDR3: CASSQGLAGGPETQYF; DNA: TGTGCTAGCAGCCAGGGACTAGCGGGAGGGCCAGAGACCCAGTACTTC
D: TRBD2; J: TRBJ2-7; V: TRBV28; size: -; CDR3: CASGTSINEQYF; DNA: TGTGCCAGCGGGACTAGTATCAACGAGCAGTACTTC
D: TRBD2; J: TRBJ2-1; V: TRBV9; size: -; CDR3: CASSVEASGSLSEQFF; DNA: TGTGCCAGCAGCGTAGAAGCGAGCGGGAGTCTAAGTGAGCAGTTCTTC
D: -; J: TRBJ1-1; V: TRBV6-6; size: many; CDR3: CASSYLGQGAFF; DNA: TGTGCCAGCAGTTACTTAGGCCAGGGGGCTTTCTTT
D: TRBD2; J: TRBJ2-5; V: TRBV11-2; size: -; CDR3: CASSPPSQGGETQYF; DNA: TGTGCCAGCAGCCCCCCATCCCAGGGAGGGGAGACCCAGTACTTC
D: -; J: TRBJ2-7; V: TRBV28; size: many; CDR3: CASSLGRIYEQYF; DNA: TGTGCCAGCAGTTTGGGGCGGATCTACGAGCAGTACTTC
D: -; J: TRBJ1-2; V: TRBV19; size: few; CDR3: CASSRLTARDGYTF; DNA: TGTGCCAGTAGTCGATTAACAGCAAGGGATGGCTACACCTTC
D: -; J: TRBJ2-7; V: TRBV6-5; size: many; CDR3: CASSYSGGPQYF; DNA: TGTGCCAGCAGTTACTCGGGGGGGCCGCAGTACTTC
D: TRBD1; J: TRBJ2-7; V: TRBV6-1; size: few; CDR3: CASRPGQGPYEQYF; DNA: TGTGCCAGCAGACCGGGACAGGGACCCTACGAGCAGTACTTC
D: -; J: TRBJ2-1; V: TRBV20-1; size: many; CDR3: CSARDPGRRDGYNEQFF; DNA: TGCAGTGCTAGAGATCCAGGTCGGCGGGATGGGTACAATGAGCAGTTCTTC
D: -; J: TRBJ1-1; V: TRBV19; size: many; CDR3: CATQGRVPVNTEAFF; DNA: TGTGCCACCCAGGGCAGGGTTCCCGTGAACACTGAAGCTTTCTTT
D: TRBD2; J: TRBJ2-7; V: TRBV7-2; size: many; CDR3: CASSLALRGGDEQYF; DNA: TGTGCCAGCAGCTTAGCGCTCCGGGGAGGGGACGAGCAGTACTTC
D: -; J: TRBJ2-7; V: TRBV5-1; size: -; CDR3: CASSLSQVEQYF; DNA: TGCGCCAGCAGCTTGTCACAGGTCGAGCAGTACTTC
D: TRBD1; J: TRBJ2-2; V: TRBV5-1; size: -; CDR3: CASSLWDRGLGELFF; DNA: TGCGCCAGCAGCCTCTGGGACAGGGGGCTCGGGGAGCTGTTTTTT
D: TRBD2; J: TRBJ2-5; V: TRBV3-1; size: many; CDR3: CASSRPLGLAGLETQYF; DNA: TGTGCCAGCAGCCGCCCGCTGGGACTAGCGGGGTTGGAGACCCAGTACTTC
D: TRBD1; J: TRBJ2-7; V: TRBV28; size: many; CDR3: CASSFRDSYEQYF; DNA: TGTGCCAGCAGTTTTAGGGACAGCTACGAGCAGTACTTC
D: TRBD1; J: TRBJ2-7; V: TRBV7-8; size: few; CDR3: CASAYRGSAEQYF; DNA: TGTGCCAGCGCTTACAGGGGATCGGCCGAGCAGTACTTC
D: TRBD1; J: TRBJ1-2; V: TRBV13; size: -; CDR3: CASSLRQGARGYTF; DNA: TGTGCCAGCAGCTTAAGGCAGGGGGCGAGAGGCTACACCTTC
D: TRBD2; J: TRBJ2-1; V: TRBV11-2; size: many; CDR3: CASSRKLAGGSGEQFF; DNA: TGTGCCAGCAGCCGAAAACTAGCGGGGGGATCGGGAGAGCAGTTCTTC
D: TRBD2; J: TRBJ2-2; V: TRBV7-3; size: -; CDR3: CASSGGLSRGELFF; DNA: TGTGCCAGCAGCGGGGGACTATCTCGTGGGGAGCTGTTTTTT
D: TRBD2; J: TRBJ2-2; V: TRBV4-1; size: few; CDR3: CASSREPGLAGAGELFF; DNA: TGCGCCAGCAGCCGAGAGCCAGGACTAGCGGGGGCCGGGGAGCTGTTTTTT
D: TRBD1; J: TRBJ2-3; V: TRBV28; size: many; CDR3: CASIRDRVVDTQYF; DNA: TGTGCCAGCATTCGGGACAGGGTGGTCGATACGCAGTATTTT
D: TRBD2; J: TRBJ2-3; V: TRBV15; size: many; CDR3: CATSRATEAGGDTQYF; DNA: TGTGCCACCAGCAGAGCGACCGAAGCGGGGGGAGATACGCAGTATTTT